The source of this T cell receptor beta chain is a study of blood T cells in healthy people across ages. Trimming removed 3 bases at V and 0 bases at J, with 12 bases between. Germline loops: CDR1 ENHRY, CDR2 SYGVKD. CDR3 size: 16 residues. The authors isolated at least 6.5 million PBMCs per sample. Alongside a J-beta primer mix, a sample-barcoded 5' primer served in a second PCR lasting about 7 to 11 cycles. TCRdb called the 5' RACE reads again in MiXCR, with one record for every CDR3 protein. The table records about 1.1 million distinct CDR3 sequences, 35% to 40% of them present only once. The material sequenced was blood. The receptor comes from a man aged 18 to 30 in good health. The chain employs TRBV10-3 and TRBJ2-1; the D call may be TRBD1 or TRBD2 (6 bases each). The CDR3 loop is CAISDEGGRSYNEQFF. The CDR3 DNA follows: TGTGCCATCAGTGATGAGGGGGGCCGCTCCTACAATGAGCAGTTCTTC.